This T cell receptor (delta chain) was found in a study of gamma-delta T cells after stem cell transplantation (dated by TCRdb to 2015 to 2016). Library preparation used RT-PCR. Data came from an Illumina MiSeq. For TCRdb, the public reads were processed anew by CATT, and duplicate DNA sequences were folded into one row. This sample comprises about 2,500 delta-chain clones, around 21% of them detected only once. Approximately 26% of the sample comes from the top ten. Germline trimming: 3 bases from V, 2 bases from J; junction bases outside gene matches: 18. CDR1 GEAIGNYY and CDR2 EKD are derived from the germline V gene. Reading from cysteine to phenylalanine, the CDR3 counts 20 amino acids. Just CDR3 DNA is preserved here, 60 bases in frame from base 1. With regard to this clone: Its cognate antigen has yet to be identified. Per-nucleotide qualities are absent, and no much larger clonotype sits a single base away.

The sequence was obtained from a human donor. It is not recorded whose cells these are; they may come from a transplant donor. The chain couples TRDV2 to TRDJ1; 12 central nucleotides agree with TRDD3. The specimen was gamma-delta T cells. The sequenced DNA is TGTGCCTGTGACGCCGTTGAGCACTCGCTGGGGGATACGAGGACCGATAAACTCATCTTT. This translates into CACDAVEHSLGDTRTDKLIF.